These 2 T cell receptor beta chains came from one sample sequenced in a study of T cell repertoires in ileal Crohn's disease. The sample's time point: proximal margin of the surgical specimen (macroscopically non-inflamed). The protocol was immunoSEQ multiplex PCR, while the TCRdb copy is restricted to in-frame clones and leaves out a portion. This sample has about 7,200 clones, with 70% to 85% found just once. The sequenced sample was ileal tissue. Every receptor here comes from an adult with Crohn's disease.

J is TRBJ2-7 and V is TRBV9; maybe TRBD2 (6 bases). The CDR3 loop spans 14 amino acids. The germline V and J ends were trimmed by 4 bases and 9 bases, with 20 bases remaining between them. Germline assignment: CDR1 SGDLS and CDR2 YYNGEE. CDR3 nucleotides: TGTGCCAGCAGCCCCCGTTCCGTCGGGGGAGGGCAGTACTTC. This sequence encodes CASSPRSVGGGQYF.

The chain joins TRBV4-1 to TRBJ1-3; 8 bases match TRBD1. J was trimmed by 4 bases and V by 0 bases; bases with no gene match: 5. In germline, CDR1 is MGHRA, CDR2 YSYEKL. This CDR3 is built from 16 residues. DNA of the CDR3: TGCGCCAGCAGCCAAGATACAGGGGGGGTCGGAAACACCATATATTTT. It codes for CASSQDTGGVGNTIYF.